The rows below give T cell receptor beta chains drawn from one sample of a study of T cells after yellow fever vaccination. Each CDR3 protein is one row after TCRdb ran MiXCR on the 5' RACE reads. The repertoire has 300,000 to 400,000 distinct CDR3 sequences, roughly 9.4% of them found once; the top ten carry approximately 18%. The sample in question was PBMCs, obtained on the day of the first yellow fever vaccination. These receptors were taken from a man aged 18-30 years who received the YFV17D yellow fever vaccine. Both conserved end residues are part of each CDR3. A D gene is named only where the DNA matches it firmly. Not all rows give a size; the values are once, few, many and, for expanded clones, a class.

size	D	V	length	J	DNA	CDR3
few	NA	TRBV3-1	17	TRBJ2-1	TGTGCCAGCAGCCAAGATACGGGGACTTACTCCTACAATGAGCAGTTCTTC	CASSQDTGTYSYNEQFF
NA	NA	TRBV2	14	TRBJ2-2	TGTGCCAGCAGTGGGGTCGGGAACACCGGGGAGCTGTTTTTT	CASSGVGNTGELFF
NA	NA	TRBV4-3	15	TRBJ2-7	TGCGCCAGCAGCCAAGAAGCGGGCAACTCCTACGAGCAGTACTTC	CASSQEAGNSYEQYF
few	TRBD1	TRBV4-3	17	TRBJ2-3	TGCGCCAGCAGCCGGGGCCCGGGACAGGGGTTTATAGATACGCAGTATTTT	CASSRGPGQGFIDTQYF
NA	NA	TRBV21-1	19	TRBJ2-3	TGTGCCAGCAGCAAAGCCCGGTGGGGGGAGCGGGGAGACACAGATACGCAGTATTTT	CASSKARWGERGDTDTQYF
NA	NA	TRBV3-1	13	TRBJ1-2	TGTGCCAGCAGCCAAGGGCATCAAAATGGCTACACCTTC	CASSQGHQNGYTF
few	TRBD1	TRBV20-1	14	TRBJ2-5	TGCAGTGCTAGAGGGGACAGTACTCAAGAGACCCAGTACTTC	CSARGDSTQETQYF
NA	TRBD1	TRBV10-3	13	TRBJ2-1	TGTGCCATCAGTGTGGCAGGGGGCAATGAGCAGTTCTTC	CAISVAGGNEQFF
NA	NA	TRBV3-1	13	TRBJ1-1	TGTGCCAGCAGCGGGGGGGGCAGGACTGAAGCTTTCTTT	CASSGGGRTEAFF
many	TRBD1	TRBV18	13	TRBJ1-1	TGTGCCAGCTCGGGGACAGGTTGGGCTGAAGCTTTCTTT	CASSGTGWAEAFF
few	TRBD1	TRBV20-1	16	TRBJ2-1	TGCAGTGCTAGGGGGACGGGACAGGTGGCCTACAATGAGCAGTTCTTC	CSARGTGQVAYNEQFF